The 20 T cell receptor beta chains reported below all come from one sample, sequenced in a study of T cells in Graves' hyperthyroidism and ophthalmopathy. Authors of the study amplified TCR beta CDR3 regions from RNA transcripts. The HTBI primer set served for first-round RT-PCR of the TCR CDR3. Via MiXCR, TCRdb re-called the multiplex PCR reads, giving one row per CDR3 protein. This sample has around 300,000 distinct CDR3 sequences, with roughly 18% found just once. Sequencing was carried out using blood. The source of these receptors is a man between 50 and 59 years old with Graves' ophthalmopathy.

This rearrangement joins TRBV6-6 to TRBJ2-1; D is perhaps TRBD1 (6 bases). V was pared by 2 bases and J by 3 bases, with 14 bases between. The CDR3 covers 16 residues. The germline V gene has CDR1 MNHNY and CDR2 SVGAGI (reference sequence). This chain's CDR3 is CASSYAGQKGYNEQFF. The DNA of the CDR3 is TGTGCCAGCAGTTACGCCGGACAGAAGGGCTACAATGAGCAGTTCTTC.

This clonotype has ten or more counts. One junction end disagrees with the germline gene, perhaps due to a read error. The rearrangement uses TRBV7-7 and TRBJ1-1, with unresolved D. The CDR3 runs 13 residues. Germline assignment: CDR1 SSHAT and CDR2 FNYEAQ (reference sequence). The CDR3 region is CASSLSENTEAFF. The CDR3 DNA is TGTGCTAGCAGCTTGAGTGAGAACACTGAAGCTTTCTTT.

This clonotype was recorded a few times. The gene calls are TRBV5-1 and TRBJ2-1; TRBD2 agrees at 14 bases. J was trimmed by 7 bases and V by 5 bases; bases with no gene match: 11. This CDR3 is 17 amino acids long. Germline CDR1 and CDR2: SGHRS and YFSETQ. CDR3 DNA: TGCGCCAGCAGTAGGAGGACTAGCGGGAGGTTTGGGAATGAGCAGTTCTTC. It specifies CASSRRTSGRFGNEQFF.

This clonotype has just a few counts. The rearrangement links TRBV7-9 to TRBJ2-7; 13 bases are shared with TRBD2. J lost 5 bases, V lost 5 bases, and 3 bases had no gene match. In germline, CDR1 is SEHNR, CDR2 FQNEAQ (reference sequence). The CDR3 runs to 14 residues. CDR3 DNA: TGTGCCAGCAGCCGACTAGCGGGAGGCCACGAGCAGTACTTC. Translated, it gives CASSRLAGGHEQYF. The full variable domain, in which reference TRBV7-9 and TRBJ2-7 provide the parts outside the CDR3, is DTGVSQNPRHKITKRGQNVTFRCDPISEHNRLYWYRQTLGQGPEFLTYFQNEAQLEKSRLLSDRFSAERPKGSFSTLEIQRTEQGDSAMYLCASSRLAGGHEQYFGPGTRLTVT.

As for this clonotype: Sequence at one end of the junction differs from germline and may be a read error. This chain joins TRBV20-1 and TRBJ2-3, with D perhaps TRBD1 (6 bases). In germline, CDR1 is DFQATT, CDR2 SNEGSKA (reference sequence). The CDR3 sequence is 15 residues long. CDR3 sequence (DNA): TGCAGTGCTGATAGAGACAGGTCTTTCACAGATATGCAGTATTTT. Protein: CSADRDRSFTDMQYF.

This clonotype was seen at least ten times. This sequence joins TRBV2 and TRBJ2-3; 12 bases match TRBD1. After removal of 5 bases from V and 4 bases from J, the junction contained 4 bases not matched to a gene. CDR1 is SNHLY and CDR2 is FYNNEI in the germline V gene. This CDR3 is built from 15 residues. The CDR3 loop is CASSPGQGASDTQYF. For the CDR3, the DNA is TGTGCCAGCAGTCCGGGACAGGGGGCCTCAGATACGCAGTATTTT.

As to this clonotype: A read error is possible here, since a much larger clone lies one base away. This chain uses TRBV5-1 with TRBJ2-3; 7 bases agree with TRBD2. The germline V gene encodes CDR1 SGHRS and CDR2 YFSETQ. This CDR3 is 15 amino acids long. V gave up 1 base and J gave up 3 bases; unmatched junction bases: 5. Written as DNA, the CDR3 is TGCGCCAGCAGCTTGAAAACTAGCGAGACAGATACGCAGTATTTT. Translation gives CASSLKTSETDTQYF. Based on the CDR3 plus reference TRBV5-1 and TRBJ2-3, the full variable domain is KAGVTQTPRYLIKTRGQQVTLSCSPISGHRSVSWYQQTPGQGLQFLFEYFSETQRNKGNFPGRFSGRQFSNSRSEMNVSTLELGDSALYLCASSLKTSETDTQYFGPGTRLTVL.

This clonotype has ten or more counts. The chain uses TRBV28 and TRBJ2-7; D might be TRBD2 (6 bases). This CDR3 comprises 15 residues. The V gene's germline CDR1 is MDHEN and CDR2 SYDVKM. The V gene lost 3 bases and the J gene lost 2 bases, with 14 bases spanning the gap. CDR3 protein: CASSFGSGPTYEQYF. DNA for the CDR3: TGTGCCAGCAGTTTTGGGAGCGGGCCTACCTACGAGCAGTACTTC.

This chain links TRBV7-8 with TRBJ2-7; 9 bases are a match to TRBD1. This CDR3 region has 15 residues. Germline-derived CDR1 and CDR2 are SGHVS and FQNEAQ. Losses at the gene ends were 5 bases for V and 3 bases for J; bases not matched to a gene: 8. This CDR3 reads CASSTRDRDFYEQYF. Here the CDR3 DNA reads TGTGCCAGCAGCACGCGGGACAGGGACTTCTACGAGCAGTACTTC.

To note about this clonotype: At one end, the junction sequence differs from germline, possibly due to a read error. The rearrangement joins TRBV11-2 to TRBJ2-3; D ambiguous. CDR1 and CDR2 (germline): SGHAT, FQNNGV. CDR3 size: 9 residues. The CDR3 is CASTDTQFF. CDR3 nucleotides: TGTGCAAGCACTGATACGCAGTTTTTT. Based on the CDR3 plus reference TRBV11-2 and TRBJ2-3, the full variable domain is EAGVAQSPRYKIIEKRQSVAFWCNPISGHATLYWYQQILGQGPKLLIQFQNNGVVDDSQLPKDRFSAERLKGVDSTLKIQPAKLEDSAVYLCASTDTQFFGPGTRLTVL.

The gene calls are TRBV28 and TRBJ2-1; D might be TRBD2 (6 bases). This CDR3 is 15 amino acids long. V was shortened by 7 bases and J by 9 bases, with 22 bases between the two germline ends. CDR1 MDHEN and CDR2 SYDVKM come from the germline V gene. Here the CDR3 reads CASTLGGTGGGEQFF. CDR3 coding DNA: TGTGCCAGCACCCTAGGAGGGACTGGGGGTGGTGAGCAGTTCTTC.

This clonotype has a count of ten or more. The rearrangement joins TRBV28 to TRBJ1-5; D not resolved. The CDR3 sequence is 16 residues long. The V gene's germline CDR1 is MDHEN and CDR2 SYDVKM. Deletions cut 5 bases from V and 3 bases from J, with 17 bases between. The CDR3 loop reads CASSPPAGSINQPQHF. The CDR3, as DNA: TGTGCCAGCAGTCCCCCCGCGGGCTCCATCAATCAGCCCCAGCATTTT.

The CDR3 reads CASSKGGADTIYF. Here the CDR3 DNA reads TGTGCCAGCAGCAAAGGGGGGGCGGACACCATATATTTT. The V call is TRBV11-2, the J call TRBJ1-3, with D perhaps matching TRBD1 (6 bases). Trimming pared 5 bases from V and 8 bases from J, leaving 13 bases between. Germline CDR1 is SGHAT and CDR2 is FQNNGV. The CDR3 contains 13 residues.

This clonotype has a count of ten or more. The V and J genes are TRBV28 and TRBJ1-1, with D unclear. This CDR3 has 15 amino acids. The germline V gene has CDR1 MDHEN and CDR2 SYDVKM. The V and J ends lost 4 bases and 5 bases respectively, with 17 bases between them. CDR3: CASSSPLTLRTEAFF. The CDR3, as DNA: TGTGCCAGCAGTTCCCCTCTCACACTTCGGACTGAAGCTTTCTTT.

This clonotype came up a few times. The V and J genes are TRBV29-1 and TRBJ1-1; D gene ambiguous. The V end lost 4 bases, the J end lost 2 bases, and 8 bases lay between the germline ends. The CDR3 is 12 amino acids. Germline V gives CDR1 SQVTM, CDR2 ANQGSEA. The CDR3 DNA is TGCAGCGTTGGACAAGTCAACACTGAAGCTTTCTTT. It is translated as CSVGQVNTEAFF.

The V call is TRBV12-3 or TRBV12-4, the J call TRBJ2-1; 7 positions agree with TRBD2. The CDR3 spans 18 residues. Losses at the gene ends were 2 bases for V and 0 bases for J; bases not matched to a gene: 10. The CDR3 loop is CASSLSVGGRSSYNEQFF. In DNA, the CDR3 is TGTGCCAGCAGTTTATCGGTGGGAGGGCGGAGCTCCTACAATGAGCAGTTCTTC.

This clonotype was observed a few times. The chain has TRBV6-1 and TRBJ2-2; weak D call: TRBD2 (6 bases). Germline-derived CDR1 and CDR2 are MNHNS and SASEGT. The CDR3 runs to 14 residues. Trimming left V 2 bases short and J 5 bases short, with 9 bases between. The CDR3 coding sequence is TGTGCCAGCAGTGAAAATCGGGGGACCGGGGAGCTGTTTTTT. Amino acids: CASSENRGTGELFF.

This chain connects TRBV20-1 to TRBJ1-3, with a possible D match to TRBD1 (5 bases). Germline V gene lookup returns CDR1 DFQATT and CDR2 SNEGSKA (reference sequence). CDR3 length equals 14 residues. V was pared by 6 bases and J by 4 bases, with 16 bases between. The CDR3 here is CSAYSGTGGNTIYF. In nucleotides, the CDR3 is TGCAGTGCCTATTCCGGGACGGGAGGAAACACCATATATTTT.

Ten or more counts support this clonotype. The chain recombines TRBV7-2 with TRBJ2-5, with 9 positions matching TRBD2. The CDR3 has 14 amino acids. J was trimmed by 5 bases and V by 5 bases; bases with no gene match: 6. Germline V CDR1 and CDR2: SGHTA, FQGNSA. CDR3 nucleotide sequence: TGTGCCAGCAGCATAGGGACTAGCAGTGAGACCCAGTACTTC. Translating it yields CASSIGTSSETQYF.

In this sample, this clonotype turned up many times. The genes are TRBV6-1 and TRBJ1-1; D may be TRBD1 (6 bases). V lost 4 bases, J lost 1 base, and 10 bases lay in between. Germline values: CDR1 MNHNS, CDR2 SASEGT. The CDR3 has 14 amino acids. DNA of the CDR3: TGTGCCAGCAGTGGGAGGGACAAGAACACTGAAGCTTTCTTT. This codes for CASSGRDKNTEAFF.